This T cell receptor beta chain was sequenced in a study of glioma-infiltrating T cells. Amplification of TCR alpha and beta CDR3 regions from RNA used iRepertoire nested multiplex PCR. TCRdb ran MiXCR on the multiplex PCR reads and lists one entry per CDR3 protein. This sample has around 120,000 distinct CDR3 sequences; approximately 26% occur once, and the top ten carry about 30%. In regard to this clonotype: Its specificity is unknown.

Study results and limitations: Tissue and blood shared very few CDR3 sequences. Above-expected tissue-blood divergence occurred in all gliomas, most in low-grade ones.

Sequencing used glioma tissue, nonneoplastic brain tissue, or PBMCs (not recorded which). This clonotype was obtained from a human donor with low-grade glioma or glioblastoma, undergoing nonglioma brain surgery, or in good health (not recorded which).

The CDR3 loop is CASRLSSGGVYGYTF. The CDR3 DNA follows: TGTGCCAGCAGACTAAGTTCAGGGGGCGTCTATGGCTACACCTTC. This chain joins TRBV12-3 or TRBV12-4 and TRBJ1-2, with TRBD1 matching over 8 bases. The CDR3 has 15 amino acids. The J segment lost 4 bases and the V segment lost 6 bases, leaving 10 bases of the junction unmatched.